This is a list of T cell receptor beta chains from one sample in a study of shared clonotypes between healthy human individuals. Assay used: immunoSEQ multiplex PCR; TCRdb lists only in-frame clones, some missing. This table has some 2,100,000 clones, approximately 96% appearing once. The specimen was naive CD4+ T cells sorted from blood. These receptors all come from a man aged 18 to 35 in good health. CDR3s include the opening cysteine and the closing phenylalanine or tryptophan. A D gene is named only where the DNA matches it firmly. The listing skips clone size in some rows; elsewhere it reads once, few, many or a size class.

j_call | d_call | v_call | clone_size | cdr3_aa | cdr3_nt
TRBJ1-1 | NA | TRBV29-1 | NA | CSVDRANTEAFF | TGCAGCGTTGACAGGGCGAACACTGAAGCTTTCTTT
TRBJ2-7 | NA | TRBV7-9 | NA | CASSPAYPYEQYF | TGTGCCAGCAGCCCCGCCTACCCCTACGAGCAGTACTTC
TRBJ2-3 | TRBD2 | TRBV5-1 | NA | CASSFEAGGPTDTQYF | TGCGCCAGCAGCTTCGAAGCGGGGGGGCCCACAGATACGCAGTATTTT
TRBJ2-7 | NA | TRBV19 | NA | CASSMHSSYEQYF | TGTGCCAGTAGTATGCACAGCTCCTACGAGCAGTACTTC
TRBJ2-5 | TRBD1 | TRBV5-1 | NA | CASSLGGTGEETQYF | TGCGCCAGCAGCTTGGGGGGCACAGGGGAAGAGACCCAGTACTTC
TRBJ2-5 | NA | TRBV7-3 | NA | CASSSTRGETQYF | TGTGCCAGCAGCTCCACCAGAGGAGAGACCCAGTACTTC
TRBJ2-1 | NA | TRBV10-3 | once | CAIMGYNEQFF | TGTGCCATCATGGGTTACAATGAGCAGTTCTTC
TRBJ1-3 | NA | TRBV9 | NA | CASSPTTEVYSGNTIYF | TGTGCCAGCAGCCCAACGACAGAGGTGTACTCTGGAAACACCATATATTTT
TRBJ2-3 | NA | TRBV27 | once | CASSFVRGLADTQYF | TGTGCCAGCAGTTTCGTAAGGGGATTAGCAGATACGCAGTATTTT
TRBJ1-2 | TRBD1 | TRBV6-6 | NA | CACRDRGDYGYTF | TGTGCCTGCCGGGACAGGGGCGACTATGGCTACACCTTC
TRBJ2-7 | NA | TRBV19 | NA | CASSTSSRQIYEQYF | TGTGCCAGTAGTACATCGTCTCGCCAAATCTACGAGCAGTACTTC
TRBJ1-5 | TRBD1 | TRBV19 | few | CASSRTRQGVSNQPQHF | TGTGCCAGTAGCCGAACCCGACAGGGCGTAAGCAATCAGCCCCAGCATTTT
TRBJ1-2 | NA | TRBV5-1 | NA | CASSIENKADGYTF | TGCGCCAGCAGCATAGAAAACAAAGCCGATGGCTACACCTTC
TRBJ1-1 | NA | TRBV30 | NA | CAWSRTGYGGTEAFF | TGTGCCTGGAGTAGAACAGGTTACGGAGGCACTGAAGCTTTCTTT
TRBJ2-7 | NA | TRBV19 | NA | CASSSGAYEQYF | TGTGCCAGTAGTTCTGGGGCCTACGAGCAGTACTTC